This is a list of T cell receptor beta chains from one sample in a study of blood T cell repertoires in COVID-19. Generated by immunoSEQ multiplex PCR, the TCRdb table keeps only in-frame clones and is missing some. The sample has some 100,000 clones, roughly four fifths seen once. Sequenced material: peripheral blood. The source of these receptors is a man aged 50-59 years with acute or convalescent COVID-19. The CDR3 runs from the conserved cysteine through the conserved F or W. Each record gives: V gene, CDR3 protein.

v_call: TRBV6-5; cdr3_aa: CASKVQGSYNSPLHF
v_call: TRBV5-1; cdr3_aa: CASSTGTAKETQYF
v_call: TRBV10-3; cdr3_aa: CAISDERRNEKLFF
v_call: TRBV5-4; cdr3_aa: CASSRDRDRQPQHF
v_call: TRBV29-1; cdr3_aa: CSVGRGTTGELFF
v_call: TRBV12-3/TRBV12-4; cdr3_aa: CASSLRGGEPQHF
v_call: TRBV11-3; cdr3_aa: CASSTSSGGSYEQYF
v_call: TRBV5-5; cdr3_aa: CASSLGTDNEKLFF
v_call: TRBV7-2; cdr3_aa: CASRTTSYEQYF
v_call: TRBV28; cdr3_aa: CASSPHTDRPGELFF
v_call: TRBV6-2/TRBV6-3; cdr3_aa: CASSFKGDQPQHF
v_call: TRBV7-9; cdr3_aa: CASTFLGTRSPFF
v_call: TRBV7-3; cdr3_aa: CASSPLPHTEAFF
v_call: TRBV11-2; cdr3_aa: CASSLDLGSNQPQHF
v_call: TRBV18; cdr3_aa: CASSPPGTSGAYNEQFF
v_call: TRBV5-1; cdr3_aa: CASSQGLESDTQYF
v_call: TRBV7-6; cdr3_aa: CASSGGTSGYNEQFF
v_call: TRBV19; cdr3_aa: CASTSVPGQGWNPQHF
v_call: TRBV18; cdr3_aa: CASSPSRDRGYEQYF
v_call: TRBV18; cdr3_aa: CASSPFIGTSDYNEQFF
v_call: TRBV15; cdr3_aa: CATSNTAGGSGTQYF
v_call: TRBV7-9; cdr3_aa: CASSSQGPGVDGYTF
v_call: TRBV10-1; cdr3_aa: CASITQGGRKSNYGYTF
v_call: TRBV13; cdr3_aa: CASSPRAGTGGTGELFF
v_call: TRBV19; cdr3_aa: CASSSTGDTEAFF
v_call: TRBV28; cdr3_aa: CASRHKGDRLSYNSPLHF
v_call: TRBV27; cdr3_aa: CASSLTGTGYNEQFF
v_call: TRBV24-1; cdr3_aa: CATSDSTRLADTQYF
v_call: TRBV4-2; cdr3_aa: CASSQDELAGELFF
v_call: TRBV5-1; cdr3_aa: CASSLARQGLSGNTIYF
v_call: TRBV7-9; cdr3_aa: CASSPGRSSYNEQFF
v_call: TRBV4-1; cdr3_aa: CASSQDDAGSSYEQYF
v_call: TRBV10-3; cdr3_aa: CAIGTSGSGAYNEQFF
v_call: TRBV11-3; cdr3_aa: CASALLAGGSSYNEQFF
v_call: TRBV9; cdr3_aa: CASSVGGWETQYF
v_call: TRBV6-5; cdr3_aa: CASGQGQHTEAFF
v_call: TRBV11-2; cdr3_aa: CASSLRSGTSEETQYF
v_call: TRBV4-2; cdr3_aa: CASSQDGRSTDTQYF
v_call: TRBV3-1/TRBV3-2; cdr3_aa: CASSQRTSGSFYNEQFF
v_call: TRBV5-1; cdr3_aa: CASSTGTENSPLHF
v_call: TRBV3-1/TRBV3-2; cdr3_aa: CASSQGADQPQHF
v_call: TRBV11-2; cdr3_aa: CASSSQGTGDDEQYF
v_call: TRBV19; cdr3_aa: CASTVAGGEETQYF
v_call: TRBV9; cdr3_aa: CASSVTGTGGLDTQYF
v_call: TRBV10-3; cdr3_aa: CATQASRTGHNQPQHF
v_call: TRBV27; cdr3_aa: CASSFTGETYEQYF
v_call: TRBV7-8; cdr3_aa: CASSTGVQETQYF
v_call: TRBV7-9; cdr3_aa: CASSLARDAHNEQFF
v_call: TRBV21-1; cdr3_aa: CASTEGTSGSGQFF
v_call: TRBV6-6; cdr3_aa: CASTSPQGGNTEAFF
v_call: TRBV27; cdr3_aa: CASSLSRLNEKLFF
v_call: TRBV5-4; cdr3_aa: CASSLGLAGLYNEQFF
v_call: TRBV19; cdr3_aa: CASSIDGRGETQYF
v_call: TRBV30; cdr3_aa: CAWSVFFAGSYEQYF
v_call: TRBV13; cdr3_aa: CASSLRLANTYNEQFF